This TCR beta chain was identified during a study of cytotoxic CD8 clonotypes in ibrutinib-treated CLL. Some clones are missing from TCRdb's copy, which holds only in-frame ones; the method was immunoSEQ multiplex PCR. Of about 22,000 clones detected, more than 65% appear once; the ten largest clones hold approximately 46%. This clone has just one count. The sequences come from PBMCs, collected after 12 months of ibrutinib treatment. The TCR comes from a human donor with chronic lymphocytic leukemia.

The CDR3 here is CASSFRVDSTNEKLFF. In DNA, the CDR3 is TGTGCCAGCAGTTTTCGGGTGGATTCAACTAATGAAAAACTGTTTTTT. The rearrangement uses TRBV27 and TRBJ1-4; D remains unclear. The CDR3 spans 16 residues. Germline CDR1 reads MNHEY; CDR2 reads SMNVEV (reference sequence). Trimming stripped 3 bases from V and 0 bases from J, with 11 bases between. The variable domain in full, completed from reference TRBV27 and TRBJ1-4, reads EAQVTQNPRYLITVTGKKLTVTCSQNMNHEYMSWYRQDPGLGLRQIYYSMNVEVTDKGDVPEGYKVSRKEKRNFPLILESPSPNQTSLYFCASSFRVDSTNEKLFFGSGTQLSVL.